The source of this TCR beta chain is a study of blood T cell repertoires in COVID-19. Under the authors' procedure: Amplification of reference gene primers was used by the study to estimate nucleated cell counts. Some clones are missing from TCRdb's copy, which holds only in-frame ones; the method was immunoSEQ multiplex PCR. The DNA was the basis for D and trimming; V, J and clone size are from that table. The sample comprises 130,000 or so clones, roughly four fifths of which are singletons, and 10% to 12% rests with the top ten. This clone was picked up one time. Trimming took off 1 base at V and 6 bases at J, with 8 bases between the two ends. Per germline, CDR1 MGHRA and CDR2 YSYEKL. The CDR3 sequence is 13 residues long.

The sample was peripheral blood. The receptor was derived from a human donor in a cohort sampled during active COVID-19. The V and J genes are TRBV4-1 and TRBJ2-3; tentative D call: TRBD2 (5 bases). CDR3 loop: CASSQGSADTQYF. As DNA, the CDR3 is TGCGCCAGCAGCCAAGGTAGCGCGGATACGCAGTATTTT.